The 32 T cell receptor beta chains presented below share a single source sample, sequenced in a study of Graves' ophthalmopathy and Graves' hyperthyroidism. Investigators amplified TCR beta CDR3 regions from RNA transcripts. HTBI primers primed a first-round RT-PCR, and a second-round multiplex PCR followed. MiXCR was run by TCRdb on the multiplex PCR reads, yielding one entry per CDR3 protein. The sample lists around 1.1 million distinct CDR3 sequences; roughly two fifths were seen once. The sample was peripheral blood or thyroid tissue (not recorded which). The source is an adult man with Graves' hyperthyroidism.

Concerning this clonotype: A much bigger clone sits one base away, suggesting this may be a read error. The V and J genes are TRBV29-1 and TRBJ1-1; D might be TRBD1 (5 bases). Per germline, CDR1 SQVTM and CDR2 ANQGSEA. This CDR3 has 13 amino acids. CDR3 nucleotide sequence: TGCAGCGTCTCGGGGGGGATGAACACTGAAGCTCTCTTT. Protein product: CSVSGGMNTEALF. The complete variable domain, with remaining parts taken from reference TRBV29-1 and TRBJ1-1, reads SAVISQKPSRDICQRGTSLTIQCQVDSQVTMMFWYRQQPGQSLTLIATANQGSEATYESGFVIDKFPISRPNLTFSTLTVSNMSPEDSSIYLCSVSGGMNTEALFGQGTRLTVV.

This sequence joins TRBV9 and TRBJ1-3, with D uncertain. The germline gives CDR1 SGDLS, CDR2 YYNGEE. The CDR3 has 15 residues. The V and J ends lost 0 bases and 3 bases respectively, with 10 bases between them. The CDR3 coding sequence is TGTGCCAGCAGCGTAGATCGGGGTGGTGGAAACACCATATATTTT. The encoded protein is CASSVDRGGGNTIYF. Filled out from reference TRBV9 and TRBJ1-3, the complete variable domain reads DSGVTQTPKHLITATGQRVTLRCSPRSGDLSVYWYQQSLDQGLQFLIQYYNGEERAKGNILERFSAQQFPDLHSELNLSSLELGDSALYFCASSVDRGGGNTIYFGEGSWLTVV.

This clonotype was counted ten times or more. J is TRBJ1-5 and V is TRBV5-6; D unresolved. Germline CDR1 and CDR2: SGHDT and YYEEEE. The CDR3 consists of 13 residues. V dropped 0 bases and J dropped 7 bases, with 8 bases sitting between them. The CDR3 nucleotides are TGTGCCAGCAGCTTGGCCGGGAGACAGCCCCAGCATTTT. It is translated as CASSLAGRQPQHF.

V usage is TRBV2 and J usage is TRBJ2-1; tentative D call: TRBD1 (6 bases). Trimming cost V 8 bases and J 6 bases, with 14 bases left between them. Germline V gives CDR1 SNHLY, CDR2 FYNNEI. The CDR3 is 13 amino acids. The CDR3 DNA reads TGTGCCAGCTCAGTATTACAGGGCAATGAGCAGTTCTTC. This sequence encodes CASSVLQGNEQFF.

As concerns this clonotype: At one boundary the junction diverges from the germline segment, which might be a read error. The J gene is TRBJ1-2, the V gene TRBV25-1; 9 bases align to TRBD1. The germline gives CDR1 MGHDK, CDR2 SYGVNS. The CDR3 runs to 17 residues. The CDR3 region has the DNA TGTGCCAGCAGTGAAGGAGGGACAGGGAAGGGGAACTATGACTACACCTTC. Protein sequence: CASSEGGTGKGNYDYTF.

This chain links TRBV7-8 with TRBJ2-7, with 7 nucleotides matching TRBD1. CDR3 length: 15 residues. V shed 3 bases and J 2 bases; nucleotides not matched to a gene: 7. Germline loops: CDR1 SGHVS, CDR2 FQNEAQ. The DNA for the CDR3 is TGTGCCAGCAGCTTGGGGACAGCCCTAACCTACGAGCAGTACTTC. It is translated as CASSLGTALTYEQYF.

This clonotype was seen more than once but under ten times. The chain has TRBV12-3 or TRBV12-4 and TRBJ2-3; 10 bases are shared with TRBD2. Losses at the gene ends were 4 bases for V and 0 bases for J; bases not matched to a gene: 1. The length of the CDR3 is 15 residues. As DNA, the CDR3 is TGTGCCAGCAGTTCTAGCGGGGGTAGCACAGATACGCAGTATTTT. This encodes CASSSSGGSTDTQYF.

The table lists this clonotype with a count of one. The chain carries TRBV29-1 and TRBJ2-7; 12 nucleotides align to TRBD2. With V trimmed by 6 bases and J by 3 bases, 3 bases remained unmatched. The CDR3 has 13 amino acids. Germline assignment: CDR1 SQVTM and CDR2 ANQGSEA. The CDR3 region has the DNA TGCAGCGTGAGACTAGCGGGGGACTACGAGCAGTACTTC. This translates into CSVRLAGDYEQYF.

This clonotype occurred a few times. The rearrangement links TRBV4-1 to TRBJ1-5; tentatively, D is TRBD1 (5 bases). The V and J ends lost 1 base and 1 base respectively, with 11 bases between them. CDR3 length: 16 residues. CDR1 MGHRA and CDR2 YSYEKL come from the germline V gene. The CDR3: CASSQAVGGSNQPQHF. DNA for the CDR3: TGCGCCAGCAGCCAAGCGGTCGGGGGAAGCAATCAGCCCCAGCATTTT.

This clonotype was recorded many times. The V call is TRBV24-1, the J call TRBJ2-7; 9 positions match TRBD1. V was pared by 4 bases and J by 0 bases, with 6 bases of the junction left unmatched. The CDR3 spans 16 residues. The germline CDR1 and CDR2 sequences are KGHDR and SFDVKD. The CDR3 here is CATSESGTGNSYEQYF. CDR3 sequence (DNA): TGTGCCACCAGTGAATCCGGGACAGGGAACTCCTACGAGCAGTACTTC.

This clonotype has ten or more counts. The gene calls are TRBV20-1 and TRBJ1-6; the D gene is possibly TRBD1 (6 bases). Looked up from germline, CDR1 is DFQATT and CDR2 is SNEGSKA (reference sequence). The CDR3 length is 17 residues. Trimming shortened V by 0 bases and J by 5 bases, and 17 bases separated the two germline ends. The CDR3 DNA follows: TGCAGTGCTAGAGATCTTCGGGGGGCGAGGAATAATTCACCCCTCCACTTT. It codes for CSARDLRGARNNSPLHF.

The chain has TRBV9 and TRBJ2-5; 8 positions match TRBD2. CDR3 length: 15 residues. CDR1 is SGDLS, CDR2 YYNGEE, per germline. J lost 4 bases, V lost 5 bases, and 10 bases had no gene match. In nucleotides, the CDR3 is TGTGCCAGCAGACCAAGCGGGAGTTTGGTAGAGACCCAGTACTTC. Translated: CASRPSGSLVETQYF. The full variable domain, its missing parts supplied by reference TRBV9 and TRBJ2-5, is DSGVTQTPKHLITATGQRVTLRCSPRSGDLSVYWYQQSLDQGLQFLIQYYNGEERAKGNILERFSAQQFPDLHSELNLSSLELGDSALYFCASRPSGSLVETQYFGPGTRLLVL.

This clonotype was seen more than once but under ten times. The chain employs TRBV6-6 and TRBJ1-2, with 10 bases lining up with TRBD1. This CDR3 contains 14 residues. V trimming: 6 bases; J trimming: 6 bases; junction bases outside the gene matches: 7. The germline V gene encodes CDR1 MNHNY and CDR2 SVGAGI (reference sequence). This CDR3 reads CASRIGQGGDGYTF. CDR3 in DNA: TGTGCCAGCAGGATAGGACAGGGGGGTGATGGCTACACCTTC.

This clonotype was seen repeatedly, ten times or more. This chain links TRBV2 with TRBJ2-2, with no clear D. Germline V gene lookup returns CDR1 SNHLY and CDR2 FYNNEI. The CDR3 extends over 15 amino acids. V was cut by 5 bases and J by 7 bases, with 17 bases left in between. CDR3 protein: CASSPPEAVGGELFF. CDR3 sequence (DNA): TGTGCCAGCAGTCCACCCGAGGCAGTAGGCGGGGAGCTGTTTTTT. The complete variable domain, with remaining parts taken from reference TRBV2 and TRBJ2-2, reads EPEVTQTPSHQVTQMGQEVILRCVPISNHLYFYWYRQILGQKVEFLVSFYNNEISEKSEIFDDQFSVERPDGSNFTLKIRSTKLEDSAMYFCASSPPEAVGGELFFGEGSRLTVL.

The sample holds a few counts of this clonotype. V is TRBV28 and J is TRBJ2-7, with TRBD1 as a possible D gene (6 bases). The CDR3 is made up of 13 amino acids. V was pared by 2 bases and J by 5 bases, with 10 bases between. Looked up from germline, CDR1 is MDHEN and CDR2 is SYDVKM. The DNA for the CDR3 is TGTGCCAGCAGTTTAGACAGGCTCGACGAGCAGTACTTC. Its translation is CASSLDRLDEQYF. The full variable domain, with the rest looked up from reference TRBV28 and TRBJ2-7, is DVKVTQSSRYLVKRTGEKVFLECVQDMDHENMFWYRQDPGLGLRLIYFSYDVKMKEKGDIPEGYSVSREKKERFSLILESASTNQTSMYLCASSLDRLDEQYFGPGTRLTVT.

The rearrangement uses TRBV9 and TRBJ2-7; TRBD2 agrees at 8 bases. The CDR3 runs to 16 residues. The V gene's germline CDR1 is SGDLS and CDR2 YYNGEE. V gave up 0 bases and J gave up 0 bases; unmatched junction bases: 5. The CDR3 DNA sequence: TGTGCCAGCAGCGTAGGATCCGGGGGGGCCTCCTACGAGCAGTACTTC. It specifies CASSVGSGGASYEQYF.

V is TRBV6-5 and J is TRBJ2-5; D may be TRBD2 (6 bases). Germline-derived CDR1 and CDR2 are MNHEY and SVGAGI. Trimming cost V 3 bases and J 10 bases, with 15 bases left between them. The CDR3 consists of 13 residues. In DNA, the CDR3 is TGTGCCAGCAGTTATTCCCCTGAGGGAGGCCAGTACTTC. Residues: CASSYSPEGGQYF.

Concerning this clonotype itself: A much larger clone lies one base from this, so it may be a read error. The V gene is TRBV20-1, the J gene TRBJ1-5; weak D call: TRBD1 (5 bases). The CDR3 runs 15 residues. Looked up from germline, CDR1 is DFQATT and CDR2 is SNEGSKA (reference sequence). In nucleotides, the CDR3 is TGCAGTGCTGGAGATGCAGGGTTAAGCAATCAGCCCCAGCATTTT. The encoded protein is CSAGDAGLSNQPQHF.

In its sample, this clonotype was seen many times. The rearrangement joins TRBV7-8 to TRBJ2-5; D may match TRBD1 or TRBD2 (6 bases each). The ends were cut back, 5 bases at V and 1 base at J, with 11 bases in the middle. CDR3 size: 14 residues. Germline CDR1 and CDR2: SGHVS and FQNEAQ. The DNA for the CDR3 is TGTGCCAGCAGCCGGGGGCGGGTCCAAGAGACCCAGTACTTC. Its translation: CASSRGRVQETQYF.

The count of this clonotype is one. The germline gene is not matched at one end of the junction; a read error may be the cause. The rearrangement links TRBV29-1 to TRBJ1-1; perhaps TRBD1 as D (5 bases). In germline, CDR1 is SQVTM, CDR2 ANQGSEA. This CDR3 region has 15 residues. The DNA of the CDR3 is TGCAGCGTGGTGGCCCGGGGGGTAGGTAAAGTGGAAGCTTCCTTT. Residues: CSVVARGVGKVEASF.

This clonotype showed up many times. V is TRBV12-3 or TRBV12-4 and J is TRBJ1-2; D is unclear. Trimming took off 5 bases at V and 7 bases at J, with 14 bases between the two ends. The CDR3 extends over 13 amino acids. Written as DNA, the CDR3 is TGTGCCAGCAGTCGCGGGATCTCTGGTGGCTACACCTTC. Protein product: CASSRGISGGYTF.

In its sample, this clonotype was seen many times. The chain couples TRBV7-9 to TRBJ2-5; D call uncertain. Trimming took off 5 bases at V and 5 bases at J, with 12 bases between the two ends. The germline V gene has CDR1 SEHNR and CDR2 FQNEAQ (reference sequence). The CDR3 loop spans 13 amino acids. The CDR3 spells CASSGQRSETQYF. The CDR3 bases are TGTGCCAGCAGCGGGCAGCGAAGCGAGACCCAGTACTTC.

This clonotype was counted many times. The rearrangement links TRBV5-1 to TRBJ1-2; 7 bases map to TRBD1. The CDR3 contains 13 residues. Germline-derived CDR1 and CDR2 are SGHRS and YFSETQ. V trimming: 7 bases; J trimming: 0 bases; junction bases outside the gene matches: 3. The CDR3 DNA follows: TGCGCCAGCGCCCAGGGGGCTAACTATGGCTACACCTTC. It encodes CASAQGANYGYTF.

The V gene is TRBV20-1, the J gene TRBJ1-5; D ambiguous. This CDR3 has 14 residues. Germline CDR1 and CDR2: DFQATT and SNEGSKA (reference sequence). The DNA for the CDR3 is TGCAGCATGACCTTTCGGGATAGCAATCAGCCCCAGCATTTT. Translating it yields CSMTFRDSNQPQHF.

The chain employs TRBV9 and TRBJ2-5; D remains unclear. V was pared by 0 bases and J by 3 bases, with 12 bases between. This CDR3 has 15 residues. Germline V CDR1 and CDR2: SGDLS, YYNGEE. CDR3 bases: TGTGCCAGCAGCGTAGTTTCCGGAGTGGAAGAGACCCAGTACTTC. Its protein product is CASSVVSGVEETQYF.

The V call is TRBV2, the J call TRBJ1-2, with D possibly matching TRBD1 (5 bases). Between the trimmed V and J ends, which lost 7 bases and 7 bases, there was a span of 13 bases. There are 12 residues in the CDR3. Germline CDR1 SNHLY, CDR2 FYNNEI. This CDR3 is CASIGGALGYTF. In DNA, the CDR3 is TGTGCCAGCATCGGAGGGGCTCTTGGCTACACCTTC.

The chain combines TRBV29-1 with TRBJ2-5; D possibly uses TRBD1 or TRBD2 (6 bases each). Germline V gene sequence: CDR1 SQVTM, CDR2 ANQGSEA. The V gene lost 4 bases and the J gene lost 3 bases, with 9 bases spanning the gap. The CDR3 is 12 amino acids. The CDR3 sequence is CSVGGAKETQYF. CDR3 DNA: TGCAGCGTTGGGGGGGCGAAAGAGACCCAGTACTTC.

The chain employs TRBV7-9 and TRBJ1-1, with unresolved D. The V and J ends lost 3 bases and 4 bases respectively, with 9 bases between them. The V gene's germline CDR1 is SEHNR and CDR2 FQNEAQ (reference sequence). The CDR3 consists of 13 residues. CDR3 in DNA: TGTGCCAGCAGCTTGCAAGAGGGCACTGAAGCTTTCTTT. Amino acids: CASSLQEGTEAFF.

The sample holds many counts of this clonotype. The V gene is TRBV10-3, the J gene TRBJ1-3; 7 bases fit TRBD1. From germline, CDR1 is ENHRY and CDR2 SYGVKD. The CDR3 length is 16 residues. The trim removed 7 bases at V and 3 bases at J, leaving 12 bases unmatched. Here the CDR3 reads CAIILDRASGGNTIYF. CDR3 coding DNA: TGTGCCATCATCCTCGACAGGGCCTCCGGTGGAAACACCATATATTTT.

The sample holds a few counts of this clonotype. One end of the junction is discordant with germline, which a read error may explain. The chain couples TRBV25-1 to TRBJ1-1; 7 bases are shared with TRBD1. Germline V CDR1 and CDR2: MGHDK, SYGVNS. The CDR3 length is 9 residues. The CDR3 region is CASRPGTAF. The CDR3 DNA follows: TGTGCCAGCAGGCCCGGGACAGCCTTT.

This clonotype appeared many times. The J gene is TRBJ2-7, the V gene TRBV7-8; maybe TRBD2 (5 bases). CDR3 length equals 14 residues. Trimming removed 3 bases from V and 3 bases from J, with 12 bases in between. From germline, CDR1 is SGHVS and CDR2 FQNEAQ. CDR3 residues: CASSFSYGGYEQYF. DNA for the CDR3: TGTGCCAGCAGCTTTTCCTACGGAGGCTACGAGCAGTACTTC.

Details on this clonotype: At one end, the junction sequence differs from germline, possibly due to a read error. This sequence joins TRBV5-1 and TRBJ2-7, with D maybe TRBD1 (6 bases). The CDR3 has 13 residues. The V gene's germline CDR1 is SGHRS and CDR2 YFSETQ. In DNA form, the CDR3 reads TGTGCCACCAGCAGGGACACCACCTACGAGCAGTACTTC. Encoded protein: CATSRDTTYEQYF.